This T cell receptor (beta chain) stems from a study of T cell changes during pregnancy in multiple sclerosis. V lost 4 bases to trimming and J lost 0 bases, with 19 bases between them. The CDR3 is 18 residues long. Germline V gives CDR1 LGHNA, CDR2 YSLEER. Repertoires were generated with immunoSEQ multiplex PCR, while TCRdb's copy carries only in-frame clones and drops some. The table records about 70,000 clones, around 90% of them present only once. Sequencing used peripheral blood, obtained in the second trimester of pregnancy. This TCR was sampled from a female donor in good health, enrolled as a control in a pregnancy study. The J gene is TRBJ1-3, the V gene TRBV4-3, with D uncertain. CDR3 sequence reads: CASSRALTPLFSGNTIYF. The CDR3, as DNA: TGCGCCAGCAGCCGGGCGCTAACACCCCTCTTCTCTGGAAACACCATATATTTT.